Detailed here is one T cell receptor beta chain. The antigen is unknown. Germline and junction disagree at one end, which may indicate a read error. These data are taken from a study of molecular identifiers for immune sequencing clone quantification. Whole-study results and caveats: Over 98% of effector molecules, but under 1% in naive cells, were held by clones with more than 20 RNA copies. Spiked Jurkat TCR RNA equivalent to one cell was reportedly detectable in some 960,000 naive cells.

TCRdb passed the PCR reads through MiXCR, listing each CDR3 protein once. The sample holds about half a million distinct CDR3 sequences, around a fifth seen once. CDR1 and CDR2 from the germline V gene are MGHRA and YSYEKL. The CDR3 is 14 residues long. This receptor was obtained from a human donor in good health. Some libraries in this study had Jurkat cell RNA spiked in. This sequence joins TRBV4-1 and TRBJ1-1; the D gene is possibly TRBD1 (5 bases). Sample: naive CD8+ T cells from blood, with Jurkat cell RNA spiked in. The subset here: FACS-sorted CD8+CD4-CCR7+CD45RA+ naive T cells. The CDR3 region has the DNA TGCGCCAACAGCCCCAGGGATATGAACACTGAAGCTTTCTTT. Amino acids: CANSPRDMNTEAFF.